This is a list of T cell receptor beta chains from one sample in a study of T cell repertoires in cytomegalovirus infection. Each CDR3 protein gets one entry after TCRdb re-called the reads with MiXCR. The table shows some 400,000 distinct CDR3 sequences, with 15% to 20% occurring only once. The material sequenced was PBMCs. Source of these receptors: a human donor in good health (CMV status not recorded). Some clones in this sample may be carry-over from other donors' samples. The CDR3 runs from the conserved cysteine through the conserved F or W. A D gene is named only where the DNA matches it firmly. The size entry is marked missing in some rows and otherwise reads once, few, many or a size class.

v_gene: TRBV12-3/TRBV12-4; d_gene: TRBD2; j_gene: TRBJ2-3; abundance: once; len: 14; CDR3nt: TGTGCCAGCCTCCTGGGGGGGACCACAGATACGCAGTATTTT; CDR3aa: CASLLGGTTDTQYF
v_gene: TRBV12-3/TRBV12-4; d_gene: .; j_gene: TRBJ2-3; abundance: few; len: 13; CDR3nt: TGTGCCAGCAGTTTCGGCGCCTCAGATACGCAGTATTTT; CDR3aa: CASSFGASDTQYF
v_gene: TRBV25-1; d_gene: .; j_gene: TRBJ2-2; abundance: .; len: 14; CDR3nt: TGTGCCAGCAGTGAAGGTTGGGGAGGCGGGGAGCTGTTTTTT; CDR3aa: CASSEGWGGGELFF
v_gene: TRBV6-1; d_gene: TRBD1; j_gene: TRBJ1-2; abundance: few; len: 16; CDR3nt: TGTGCCAGCAGATCCCGAGGACAGGGTGGTTACTATGGCTACACCTTC; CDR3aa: CASRSRGQGGYYGYTF
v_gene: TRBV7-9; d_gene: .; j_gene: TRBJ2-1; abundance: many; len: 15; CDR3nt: TGTGCCAGCAGCTTAGGGTTTGGGGGAGAAGATGAGCAGTTCTTC; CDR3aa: CASSLGFGGEDEQFF
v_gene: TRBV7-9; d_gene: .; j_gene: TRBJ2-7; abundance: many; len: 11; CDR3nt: TGTGCCAGCAGCTTAGATGAGTCGGAGTACTTC; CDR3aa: CASSLDESEYF
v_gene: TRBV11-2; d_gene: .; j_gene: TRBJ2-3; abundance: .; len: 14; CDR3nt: TGTGCCAGCAGCGTAAATGACCGCGGAGATACGCAGTATTTT; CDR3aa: CASSVNDRGDTQYF
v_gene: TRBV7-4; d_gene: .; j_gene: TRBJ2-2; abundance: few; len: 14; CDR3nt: TGTGCCAGCAGCTTAGAACCAGAACTCGGGGAGCTGTTTTTT; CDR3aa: CASSLEPELGELFF
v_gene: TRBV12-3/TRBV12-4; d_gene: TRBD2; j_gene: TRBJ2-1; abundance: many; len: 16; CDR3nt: TGTGCCAGCAGCCCAGAACTAGCGGGGGCAAACAATGAGCAGTTCTTC; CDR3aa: CASSPELAGANNEQFF
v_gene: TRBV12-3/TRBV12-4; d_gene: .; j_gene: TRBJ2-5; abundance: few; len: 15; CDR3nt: TGTGCCAGCAGTTTAACGGGCCCCAGGCAAGAGACCCAGTACTTC; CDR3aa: CASSLTGPRQETQYF
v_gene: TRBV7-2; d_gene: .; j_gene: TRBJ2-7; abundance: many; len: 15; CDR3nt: TGTGCCAGCAGCCGGTCGATAGCGGCAAGTTACGAGCAGTACTTC; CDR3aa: CASSRSIAASYEQYF
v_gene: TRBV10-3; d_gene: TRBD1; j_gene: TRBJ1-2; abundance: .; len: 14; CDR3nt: TGTGCCATCAGCCCTGAAGGGACAGCTTATGGCTACACCTTC; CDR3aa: CAISPEGTAYGYTF
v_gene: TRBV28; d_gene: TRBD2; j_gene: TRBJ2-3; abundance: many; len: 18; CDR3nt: TGTGCCAGCAGTTTGCCGGGACTAGCGGGAGTGGACACAGATACGCAGTATTTT; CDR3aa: CASSLPGLAGVDTDTQYF
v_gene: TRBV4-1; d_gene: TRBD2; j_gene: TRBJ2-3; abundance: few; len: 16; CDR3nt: TGCGCCAGCAGCCAAGCACCGGGACTAGGCACAGATACGCAGTATTTT; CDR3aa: CASSQAPGLGTDTQYF
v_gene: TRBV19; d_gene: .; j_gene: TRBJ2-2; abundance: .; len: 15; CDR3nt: TGTGCCAGTAGTATAGCCCTTCGGGGCACCGGGGAGCTGTTTTTT; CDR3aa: CASSIALRGTGELFF